The entry below gives a single T cell receptor beta chain sequence along with its context. Its antigen remains unidentified. Sequence at one end of the junction differs from germline and may be a read error. These data are taken from a study of CD8+CD57+ T cells in acquired aplastic anemia. Study information: The study obtained an average of around 2.9 ug of DNA from sorted CD4+ and CD8+ cells. Study outcomes and limitations: A significant difference in CD8+ Simpson's diversity between patients and controls was not found.

Profiling that covered TCR beta VDJ and CDR3 relied on genomic DNA as its template. TCRdb reprocessed the reads with MiXCR, giving one entry per CDR3 protein. The sample shows around 250,000 distinct CDR3 sequences, 55% to 65% of them seen only once. The sequenced material came from sorted CD4+, CD8+, or CD8+CD57+ T cells (not recorded which) from PBMCs. The receptor comes from a human donor with severe aplastic anemia or a healthy control (not recorded which).

The CDR3, as DNA: TGCGCTAGCAGCTTGGTGGGACAGAAGAGCACTGAAGCTTTCTTT. It specifies CASSLVGQKSTEAFF. The chain links TRBV5-1 to TRBJ1-1, with TRBD1 matching over 7 bases. The length of the CDR3 is 15 residues. Germline assignment: CDR1 SGHRS and CDR2 YFSETQ.